The clone carrying this TCR beta chain was found a few times. These data come from a study of regulatory T cells in long-lasting Graves disease. With iRepertoire HTBI primers and Arm-PCR of CDR3 regions, TCR beta libraries were built. MiXCR was run by TCRdb on the multiplex PCR reads, yielding one entry per CDR3 protein. The table shows a few hundred thousand distinct CDR3 sequences, with around 22% occurring only once. Time point here: persistent/refractory GD, antithyroid drugs over 5 years with positive TRAb. Generation of the TCR library employed RNA extracted from PBMCs. About 8.8 milliliters of peripheral blood went into EDTA tubes. The germline gives CDR1 MNHEY, CDR2 SVGAGI. The CDR3 covers 15 residues. Trimming took 0 bases from V and 2 from J, leaving 11 bases between them.

This TCR came from a female donor with Graves disease. The specimen comprised peripheral blood mononuclear cells (PBMCs), sampled when the disease was refractory, from a patient treated with antithyroid drugs. This rearrangement joins TRBV6-5 to TRBJ2-7, with a weak D call TRBD2 (6 bases). The CDR3 region has the DNA TGTGCCAGCAGTTACTCGAACGCGGGGCCCTACGAGCAGTACTTC. Translated: CASSYSNAGPYEQYF.